This T cell receptor (beta chain) was obtained from a study of breast tumors, draining lymph nodes, adjacent tissues. Study-wide findings and caveats: Tumors had less TCR diversity than lymph nodes, more than nontumor tissue. Tumor T cell lymph node origin was a supported hypothesis, not proven. Most tumor T cells seemingly derive from lymph node, then expand in tumor.

Axillary draining lymph nodes of breast cancer patients supplied the node samples. Each CDR3 protein gets one entry after TCRdb re-called the multiplex PCR reads with MiXCR. The table lists about 150,000 distinct CDR3 sequences, around 22% of them singletons. Remarks on this clonotype: No antigen is known for it. This may stem from a read error, because a much larger clone lies one nucleotide away.

CDR3 length: 14 amino acids. The junction had 9 bases not matched to a gene; V was cut back by 5 bases and J by 9 bases. Germline V gene lookup returns CDR1 SSHAT and CDR2 FNYEAQ (reference sequence). The V call is TRBV7-7, the J call TRBJ2-1; TRBD2 matches 8 bases. The sample was axillary lymph node tissue. This TCR came from a female donor with breast cancer. Some clones in this sample may be carry-over from other donors' samples. The CDR3 DNA reads TGTGCCAGCAGCCCTGGACTAGCCCTCAGTGAGCAGTTCTTC. Protein sequence: CASSPGLALSEQFF.